The 8 T cell receptor beta chains in this list originate from one sample, sequenced in a study of cytomegalovirus exposure and HLA in healthy donors. In the PCR, 60 Vbeta and 13 Jbeta primers were used. Clones were read by immunoSEQ multiplex PCR, and TCRdb kept only the in-frame ones, dropping some. Of about 78,000 clones listed, about three quarters are singletons. Material: PBMCs. The receptors originated from a woman aged 40 to 49 in good health and CMV-seropositive.

This clone was seen only a few times. The rearrangement links TRBV4-1 to TRBJ2-3, with TRBD1 matching over 10 bases. Trimming took 5 bases from V and 2 from J; bases not matched to a gene: 16. The CDR3 loop spans 19 amino acids. The germline V gene encodes CDR1 MGHRA and CDR2 YSYEKL. CDR3 nucleotides: TGCGCCAGCAGCGAAAGATCCGGGACAGGGGCGACCTCCACAGATACGCAGTATTTT. Its protein product is CASSERSGTGATSTDTQYF.

V gene TRBV30 combines with J gene TRBJ2-7, with a possible D match to TRBD1 (6 bases). This CDR3 region has 14 residues. Germline CDR1 GTSNPN, CDR2 SVGIG (reference sequence). V gave up 4 bases and J gave up 4 bases, with 17 bases separating them. The CDR3: CAWTGDTIGYEQYF. The CDR3 nucleotides read TGTGCCTGGACAGGGGATACCATCGGGTACGAGCAGTACTTC.

The V gene is TRBV10-1, the J gene TRBJ2-2, with D possibly TRBD1 on 5 matching bases. This CDR3 region has 17 residues. Per germline, CDR1 WNHNN and CDR2 SYGVQD (reference sequence). With 0 bases removed from V and 3 bases from J, the gap between germline ends came to 14 bases. The CDR3 sequence is CASSESWGQWDTGELFF. The CDR3 DNA reads as TGCGCCAGCAGTGAGTCGTGGGGCCAATGGGACACCGGGGAGCTGTTTTTT.

The rearrangement joins TRBV4-2 to TRBJ2-7; 9 positions agree with TRBD1. CDR3 length: 16 residues. Germline loops: CDR1 LGHNA, CDR2 YNFKEQ. V was pared by 1 base and J by 2 bases, with 6 bases of the junction left unmatched. The CDR3 coding sequence is TGTGCCAGCAGCCAAGTTGTCGGACAGGGGACCTACGAGCAGTACTTC. Translation: CASSQVVGQGTYEQYF.

In DNA, the CDR3 is TGTGCCAGTATAAGCTTACGGGGGGATCGTGGCTACACCTTC. Its translation is CASISLRGDRGYTF. The rearrangement links TRBV19 to TRBJ1-2; TRBD1 is a possible D gene (5 bases). The ends were cut back, 7 bases at V and 7 bases at J, with 19 bases in the middle. This CDR3 has 14 amino acids. Germline V gene lookup returns CDR1 LNHDA and CDR2 SQIVND (reference sequence).

The rearrangement joins TRBV7-8 to TRBJ1-2, with 7 bases fitting TRBD1. Germline V gene lookup returns CDR1 SGHVS and CDR2 FQNEAQ. The CDR3 is 14 amino acids. V lost 5 bases and J lost 5; bases outside the gene matches: 8. CDR3 amino acids: CASSLYRGEYGYTF. In DNA form, the CDR3 reads TGTGCCAGCAGCCTGTACAGGGGAGAATATGGCTACACCTTC.

This chain links TRBV30 with TRBJ2-7; weak D call: TRBD1 (5 bases). The germline V and J ends were trimmed by 0 bases and 3 bases, with 12 bases remaining between them. Germline V CDR1 and CDR2: GTSNPN, SVGIG (reference sequence). The CDR3 spans 14 residues. The CDR3 loop reads CAWSVLQGVYEQYF. CDR3 bases: TGTGCCTGGAGTGTACTTCAGGGTGTCTACGAGCAGTACTTC.

In its sample, this clone was seen a few times. The V and J genes are TRBV18 and TRBJ1-1; no reliable D call. The CDR3 extends over 14 amino acids. The germline V gene has CDR1 KGHSH and CDR2 LQKENI. V was shortened by 7 bases and J by 1 base, with 13 bases between the two germline ends. This CDR3 is CASLPSTENTEAFF. Written as DNA, the CDR3 is TGTGCCAGCTTACCCTCCACAGAGAACACTGAAGCTTTCTTT.